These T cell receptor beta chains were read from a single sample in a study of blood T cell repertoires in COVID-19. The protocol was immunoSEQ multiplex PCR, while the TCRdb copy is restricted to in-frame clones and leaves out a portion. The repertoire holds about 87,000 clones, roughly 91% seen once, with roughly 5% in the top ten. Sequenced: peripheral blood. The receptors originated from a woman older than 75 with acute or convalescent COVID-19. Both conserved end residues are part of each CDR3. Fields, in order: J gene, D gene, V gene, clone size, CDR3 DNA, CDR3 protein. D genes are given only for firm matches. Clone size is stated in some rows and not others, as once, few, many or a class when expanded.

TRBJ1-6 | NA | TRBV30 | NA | TGTGCCTGGAGGGACCGAGGGAACTCACCCCTCCACTTT | CAWRDRGNSPLHF
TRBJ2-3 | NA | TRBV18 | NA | TGTGCCAGCTCACCACCAGGGCGGGGCACAGATACGCAGTATTTT | CASSPPGRGTDTQYF
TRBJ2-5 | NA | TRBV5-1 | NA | TGCGCCAGCAGTTGGCAGGGAGGCCAAGAGACCCAGTACTTC | CASSWQGGQETQYF
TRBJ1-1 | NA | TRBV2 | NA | TGTGCCAGCAGTGAAACTCTCGGGGCTGAAGCTTTCTTT | CASSETLGAEAFF
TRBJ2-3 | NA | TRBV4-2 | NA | TGTGCCAGCAGCCAAGATTCGGCGGGAGATACGCAGTATTTT | CASSQDSAGDTQYF
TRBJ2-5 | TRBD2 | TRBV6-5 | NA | TGTGCCAGCACAACCGGGGCTAGCGGACAAGAGACCCAGTACTTC | CASTTGASGQETQYF
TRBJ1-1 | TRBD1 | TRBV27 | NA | TGTGCCAGCACCTCCTCCGACAGGGGCACTGAAGCTTTCTTT | CASTSSDRGTEAFF
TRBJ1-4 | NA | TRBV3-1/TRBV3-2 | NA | TGTGCCAGCAGGACAGACGGAAAACTGTTTTTT | CASRTDGKLFF
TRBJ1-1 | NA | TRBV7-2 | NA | TGTGCCAGCAGCTTAGATAGTAGGTTGGAGGCTTTCTTT | CASSLDSRLEAFF
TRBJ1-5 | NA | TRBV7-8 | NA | TGTGCCAGCAGCTTAGAGACAGCGAATCAGCCCCAGCATTTT | CASSLETANQPQHF
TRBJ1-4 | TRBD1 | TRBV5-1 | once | TGCGCCAGCAGCTTGACATCCCGACAGGGGAGTAATGAAAAACTGTTTTTT | CASSLTSRQGSNEKLFF
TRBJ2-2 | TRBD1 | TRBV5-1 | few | TGCGCCAGCAGCGGACGACAGGGTCCCGGGGAGCTGTTTTTT | CASSGRQGPGELFF
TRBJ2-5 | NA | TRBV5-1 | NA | TGCGCCAGCAGCTTGGCCCCTGGGCACCAAGAGACCCAGTACTTC | CASSLAPGHQETQYF
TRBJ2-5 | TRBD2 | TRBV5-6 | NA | TGTGCCAGCAGCCGTCTTGGTGGGACTAGACAAGAGACCCAGTACTTC | CASSRLGGTRQETQYF
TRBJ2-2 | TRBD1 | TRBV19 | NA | TGTGCCAGTAGCGGACAGGGCTGGACCGGGGAGCTGTTTTTT | CASSGQGWTGELFF
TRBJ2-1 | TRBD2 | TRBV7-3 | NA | TGTGCCAGCAGCTTATTTGGACTAGCGGGAGGCGGATCCTACAATGAGCAGTTCTTC | CASSLFGLAGGGSYNEQFF
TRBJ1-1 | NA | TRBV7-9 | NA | TGTGCCAGCAGCTTAGGGTTCCAGGGGAGATTGAGCACTGAAGCTTTCTTT | CASSLGFQGRLSTEAFF
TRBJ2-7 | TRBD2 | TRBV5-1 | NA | TGCGCCAGCAGCTTCCTGACTAGCGGGGGGGCGGAAACATACGAGCAGTACTTC | CASSFLTSGGAETYEQYF
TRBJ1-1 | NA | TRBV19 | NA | TGTGCCACGGTGGGGGGGGCAATGAACACTGAAGCTTTCTTT | CATVGGAMNTEAFF
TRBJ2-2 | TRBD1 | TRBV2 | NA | TGTGCCAGCAGCGCCGAGACAGGGGAAACCGGGGAGCTGTTTTTT | CASSAETGETGELFF
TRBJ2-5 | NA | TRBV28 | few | TGTGCCAGCATCGCTTCTCGGGGTCTGAGACAAGAGACCCAGTACTTC | CASIASRGLRQETQYF
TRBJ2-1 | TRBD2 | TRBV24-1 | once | TGTGCCACCAGTGACCCCGGGGTCAGCGGGAGGGGGGATGAGCAGTTCTTC | CATSDPGVSGRGDEQFF